This TCR beta chain came from a study of beta chain features in type 1 diabetes. Study-level information: Age and gender were similar between patients and healthy donors, as were cell yields. Notes on the study in general: For TCRB rearrangement, an influence of HLA type remained unresolved here.

Details on this clone: No antigen is known for it. A junction end diverges from the germline sequence, so it may reflect a read error.

All of the isolated RNA was reverse transcribed, so expressed TCRB transcripts were sequenced. There were 3.5 million or so reads on average in the naive, central memory and regulatory T cell samples. Here immunoSEQ multiplex PCR was the method, and the copy in TCRdb shows in-frame clones only, minus some. Of about 620,000 clones in the sample, around 15% were seen once. Markers CD45RO/CCR7/CD25/CD127/CD95/CD27 served to sort CD4+ naive, central memory, regulatory and stem cell-like memory cells. The sequenced sample consisted of naive CD4+ T cells from blood. The receptor's source is a man between 18 and 35 years old in good health.

In DNA form, the CDR3 reads TGTGCCAGCAGCCCCAGCGGGACCCAAGGGACCCAGTACTTC. It encodes CASSPSGTQGTQYF. This sequence joins TRBV7-2 and TRBJ2-5; 7 bases line up with TRBD2. Germline values: CDR1 SGHTA, CDR2 FQGNSA. The CDR3 runs to 14 residues.